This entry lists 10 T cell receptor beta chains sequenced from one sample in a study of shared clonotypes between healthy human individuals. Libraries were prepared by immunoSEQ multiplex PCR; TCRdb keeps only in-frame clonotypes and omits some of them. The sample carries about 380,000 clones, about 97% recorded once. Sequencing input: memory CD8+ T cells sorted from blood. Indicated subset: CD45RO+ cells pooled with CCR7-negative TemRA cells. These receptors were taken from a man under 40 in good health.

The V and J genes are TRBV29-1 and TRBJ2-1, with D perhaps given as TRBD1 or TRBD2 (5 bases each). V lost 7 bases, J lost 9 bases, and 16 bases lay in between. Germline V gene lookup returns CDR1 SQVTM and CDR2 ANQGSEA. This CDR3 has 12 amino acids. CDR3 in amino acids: CSGGNPVGEQFF. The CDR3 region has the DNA TGCAGCGGGGGGAACCCGGTCGGTGAGCAGTTCTTC.

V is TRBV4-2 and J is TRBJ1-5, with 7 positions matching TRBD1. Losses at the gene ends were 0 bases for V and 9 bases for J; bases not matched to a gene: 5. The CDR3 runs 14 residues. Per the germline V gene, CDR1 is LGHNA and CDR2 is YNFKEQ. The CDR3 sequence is CASSQELNRGPQHF. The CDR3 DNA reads TGTGCCAGCAGCCAAGAGTTAAACAGGGGGCCCCAGCATTTT.

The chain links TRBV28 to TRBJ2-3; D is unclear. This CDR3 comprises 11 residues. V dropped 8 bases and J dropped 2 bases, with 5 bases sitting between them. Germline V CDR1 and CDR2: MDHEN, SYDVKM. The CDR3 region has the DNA TGTGCCAGCCGTATCACAGATACGCAGTATTTT. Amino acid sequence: CASRITDTQYF.

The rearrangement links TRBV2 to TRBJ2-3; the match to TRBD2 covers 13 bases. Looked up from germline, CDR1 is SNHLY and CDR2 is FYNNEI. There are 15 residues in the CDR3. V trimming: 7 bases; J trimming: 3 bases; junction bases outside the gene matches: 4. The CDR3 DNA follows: TGTGCCAGCATTCCGACTAGCGGGAGGACAGATACGCAGTATTTT. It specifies CASIPTSGRTDTQYF.

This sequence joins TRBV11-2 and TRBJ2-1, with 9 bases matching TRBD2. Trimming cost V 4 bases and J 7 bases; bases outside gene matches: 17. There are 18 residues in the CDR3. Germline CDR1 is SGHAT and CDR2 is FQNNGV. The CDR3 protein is CASSSIAGAVSRENEQFF. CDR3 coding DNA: TGTGCCAGCAGCTCCATAGCGGGAGCAGTCTCTAGGGAGAATGAGCAGTTCTTC.

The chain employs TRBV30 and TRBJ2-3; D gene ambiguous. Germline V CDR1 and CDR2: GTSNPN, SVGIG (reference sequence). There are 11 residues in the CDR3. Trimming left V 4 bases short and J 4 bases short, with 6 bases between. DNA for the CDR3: TGTGCCTGGACAGAGCCAGATACGCAGTATTTT. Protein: CAWTEPDTQYF. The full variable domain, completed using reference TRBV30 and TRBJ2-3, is SQTIHQWPATLVQPVGSPLSLECTVEGTSNPNLYWYRQAAGRGLQLLFYSVGIGQISSEVPQNLSASRPQDRQFILSSKKLLLSDSGFYLCAWTEPDTQYFGPGTRLTVL.

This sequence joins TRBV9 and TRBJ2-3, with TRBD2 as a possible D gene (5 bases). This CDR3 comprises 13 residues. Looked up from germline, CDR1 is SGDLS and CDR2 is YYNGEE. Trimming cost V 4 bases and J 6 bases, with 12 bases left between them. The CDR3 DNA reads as TGTGCCAGCAGCCCCTCCGGCGGGGATACGCAGTATTTT. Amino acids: CASSPSGGDTQYF.

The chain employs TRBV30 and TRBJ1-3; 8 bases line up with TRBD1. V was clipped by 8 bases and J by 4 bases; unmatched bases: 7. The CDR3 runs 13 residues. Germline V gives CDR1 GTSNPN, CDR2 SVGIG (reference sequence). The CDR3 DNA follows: TGTGCCCATTCCTCAGGGGGCGGAAACACCATATATTTT. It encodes CAHSSGGGNTIYF.

The CDR3 coding sequence is TGTGCCAGCAGCCAAGCAATGACCGGGATTGAAGCTTTCTTT. Its translation: CASSQAMTGIEAFF. V is TRBV14 and J is TRBJ1-1; unclear D gene. Germline V gene lookup returns CDR1 SGHDN and CDR2 FVKESK. This CDR3 has 14 residues. The V end lost 1 base, the J end lost 7 bases, and 13 bases lay between the germline ends.

The CDR3 spells CASSFYRNSTGELFF. The CDR3 DNA follows: TGTGCCAGCAGTTTCTACAGGAACAGCACCGGGGAGCTGTTTTTT. This chain joins TRBV27 and TRBJ2-2, with D possibly TRBD1 on 5 matching bases. V lost 3 bases and J 4 bases, leaving 12 bases between the germline ends. Germline V lookup: CDR1 MNHEY, CDR2 SMNVEV (reference sequence). The CDR3 spans 15 residues.